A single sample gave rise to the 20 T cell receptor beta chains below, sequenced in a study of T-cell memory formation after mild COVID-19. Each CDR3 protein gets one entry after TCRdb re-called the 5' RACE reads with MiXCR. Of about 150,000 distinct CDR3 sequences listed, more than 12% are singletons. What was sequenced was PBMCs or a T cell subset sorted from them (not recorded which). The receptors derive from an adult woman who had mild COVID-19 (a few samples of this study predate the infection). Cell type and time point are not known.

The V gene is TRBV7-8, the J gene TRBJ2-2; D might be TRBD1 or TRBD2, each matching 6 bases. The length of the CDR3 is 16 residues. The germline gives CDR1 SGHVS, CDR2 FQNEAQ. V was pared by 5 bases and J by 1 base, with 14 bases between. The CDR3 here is CASSLGGGMNTGELFF. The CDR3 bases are TGTGCCAGCAGCCTAGGAGGGGGGATGAACACCGGGGAGCTGTTTTTT.

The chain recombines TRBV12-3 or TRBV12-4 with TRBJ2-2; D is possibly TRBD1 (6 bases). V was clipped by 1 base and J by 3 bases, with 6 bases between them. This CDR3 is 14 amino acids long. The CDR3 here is CASSLGGHTGELFF. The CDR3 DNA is TGTGCCAGCAGTTTAGGGGGGCACACCGGGGAGCTGTTTTTT.

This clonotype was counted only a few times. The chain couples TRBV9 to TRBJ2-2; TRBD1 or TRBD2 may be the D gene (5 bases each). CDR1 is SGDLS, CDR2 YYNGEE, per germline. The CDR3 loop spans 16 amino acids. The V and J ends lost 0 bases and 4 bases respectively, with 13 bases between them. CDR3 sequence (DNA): TGTGCCAGCAGCGTAGGGTCACAGGAGGCCACCGGGGAGCTGTTTTTT. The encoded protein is CASSVGSQEATGELFF.

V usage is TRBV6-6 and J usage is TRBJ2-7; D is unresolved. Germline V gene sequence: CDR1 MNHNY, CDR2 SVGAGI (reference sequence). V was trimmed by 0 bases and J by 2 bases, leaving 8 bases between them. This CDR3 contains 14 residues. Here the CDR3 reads CASSYSIGPYEQYF. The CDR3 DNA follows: TGTGCCAGCAGTTACTCGATCGGACCCTACGAGCAGTACTTC.

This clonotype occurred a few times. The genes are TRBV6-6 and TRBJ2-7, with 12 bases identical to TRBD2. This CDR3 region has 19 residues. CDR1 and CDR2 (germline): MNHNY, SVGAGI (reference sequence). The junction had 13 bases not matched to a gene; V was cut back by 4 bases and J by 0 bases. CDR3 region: CASSSTPGTSGPISYEQYF. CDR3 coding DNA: TGTGCCAGCAGTTCAACCCCCGGGACTAGCGGGCCAATCTCCTACGAGCAGTACTTC.

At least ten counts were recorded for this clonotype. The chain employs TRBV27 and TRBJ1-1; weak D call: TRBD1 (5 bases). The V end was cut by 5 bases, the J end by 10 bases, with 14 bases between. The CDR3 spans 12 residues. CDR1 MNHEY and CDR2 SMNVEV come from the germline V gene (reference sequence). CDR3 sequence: CASSPRGGTAFF. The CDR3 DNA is TGTGCCAGCAGTCCACGTGGAGGGACAGCTTTCTTT.

The CDR3 sequence: CASGLGATQYF. For the CDR3, the DNA is TGCGCCAGCGGACTTGGAGCGACCCAGTACTTC. The genes are TRBV5-1 and TRBJ2-5; D may be TRBD2 (5 bases). Germline-derived CDR1 and CDR2 are SGHRS and YFSETQ. This CDR3 is built from 11 residues. Deletions cut 7 bases from V and 7 bases from J, with 11 bases between.

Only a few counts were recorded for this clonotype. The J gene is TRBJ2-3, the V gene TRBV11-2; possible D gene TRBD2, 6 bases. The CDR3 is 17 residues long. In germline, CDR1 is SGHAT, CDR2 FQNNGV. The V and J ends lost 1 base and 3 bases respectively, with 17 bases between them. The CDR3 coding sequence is TGTGCCAGCAGCTTAGTGGGACTCGATCTGAAGACAGATACGCAGTATTTT. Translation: CASSLVGLDLKTDTQYF. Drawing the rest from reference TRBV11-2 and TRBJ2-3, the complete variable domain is EAGVAQSPRYKIIEKRQSVAFWCNPISGHATLYWYQQILGQGPKLLIQFQNNGVVDDSQLPKDRFSAERLKGVDSTLKIQPAKLEDSAVYLCASSLVGLDLKTDTQYFGPGTRLTVL.

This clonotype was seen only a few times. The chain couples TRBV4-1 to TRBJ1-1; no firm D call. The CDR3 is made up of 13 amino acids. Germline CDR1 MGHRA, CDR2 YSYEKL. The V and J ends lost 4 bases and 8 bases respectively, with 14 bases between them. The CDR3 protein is CASSPVGSSEAFF. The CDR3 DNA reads TGCGCCAGCAGCCCCGTGGGGTCATCGGAAGCTTTCTTT.

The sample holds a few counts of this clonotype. The CDR3 reads CASSGGGSTEAFF. DNA for the CDR3: TGCGCCAGCAGCGGGGGCGGGAGCACTGAAGCTTTCTTT. The chain recombines TRBV5-1 with TRBJ1-1; D may be TRBD1 (6 bases). This CDR3 comprises 13 residues. CDR1 and CDR2 from the germline V gene are SGHRS and YFSETQ. The V and J ends lost 4 bases and 4 bases respectively, with 11 bases between them. Together with reference TRBV5-1 and TRBJ1-1, the CDR3 gives the full variable domain: KAGVTQTPRYLIKTRGQQVTLSCSPISGHRSVSWYQQTPGQGLQFLFEYFSETQRNKGNFPGRFSGRQFSNSRSEMNVSTLELGDSALYLCASSGGGSTEAFFGQGTRLTVV.

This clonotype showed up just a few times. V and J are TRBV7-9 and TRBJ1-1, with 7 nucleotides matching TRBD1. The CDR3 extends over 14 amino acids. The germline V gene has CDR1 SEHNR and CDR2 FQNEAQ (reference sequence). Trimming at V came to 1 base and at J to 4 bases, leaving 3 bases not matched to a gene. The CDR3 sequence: CASSLEQGITEAFF. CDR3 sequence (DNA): TGTGCCAGCAGCTTAGAACAGGGGATCACTGAAGCTTTCTTT.

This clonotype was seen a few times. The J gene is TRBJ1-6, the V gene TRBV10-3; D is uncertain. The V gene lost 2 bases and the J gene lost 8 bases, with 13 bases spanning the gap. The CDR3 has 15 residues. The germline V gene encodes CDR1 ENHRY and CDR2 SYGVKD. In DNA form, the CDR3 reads TGTGCCATCAGTGAGCTGCCCGGGAGGCATTCACCCCTCCACTTT. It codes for CAISELPGRHSPLHF.

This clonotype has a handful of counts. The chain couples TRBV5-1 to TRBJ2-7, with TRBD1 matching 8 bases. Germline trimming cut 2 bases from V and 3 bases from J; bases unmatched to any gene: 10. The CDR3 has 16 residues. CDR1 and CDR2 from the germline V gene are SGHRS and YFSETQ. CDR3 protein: CASSLTGTGNYYEQYF. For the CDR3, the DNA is TGCGCCAGCAGCTTAACCGGGACAGGTAATTACTACGAGCAGTACTTC.

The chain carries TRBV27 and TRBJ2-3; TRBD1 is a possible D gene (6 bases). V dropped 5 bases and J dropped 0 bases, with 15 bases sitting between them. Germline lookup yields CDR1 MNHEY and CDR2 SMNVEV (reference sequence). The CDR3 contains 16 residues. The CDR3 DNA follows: TGTGCCAGCAGTCCTAGGACAGAGACCAGCACAGATACGCAGTATTTT. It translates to CASSPRTETSTDTQYF.

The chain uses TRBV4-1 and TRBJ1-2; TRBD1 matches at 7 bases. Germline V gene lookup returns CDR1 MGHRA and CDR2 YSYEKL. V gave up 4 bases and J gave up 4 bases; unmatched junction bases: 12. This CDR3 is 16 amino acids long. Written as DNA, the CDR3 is TGCGCCAGCAGCCGGACCGATGTGGAGGGGGCCTATGGCTACACCTTC. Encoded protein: CASSRTDVEGAYGYTF.

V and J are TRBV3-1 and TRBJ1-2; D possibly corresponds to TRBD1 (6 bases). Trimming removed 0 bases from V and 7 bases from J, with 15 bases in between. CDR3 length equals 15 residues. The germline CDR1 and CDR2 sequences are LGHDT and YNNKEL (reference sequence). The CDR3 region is CASSQEPTGGGGYTF. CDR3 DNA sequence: TGTGCCAGCAGCCAAGAACCGACAGGAGGTGGTGGCTACACCTTC.

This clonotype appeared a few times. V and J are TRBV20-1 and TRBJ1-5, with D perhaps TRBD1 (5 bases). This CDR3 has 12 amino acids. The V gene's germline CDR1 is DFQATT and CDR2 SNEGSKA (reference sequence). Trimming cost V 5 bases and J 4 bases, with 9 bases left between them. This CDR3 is CSACQGNQPQHF. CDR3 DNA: TGCAGTGCTTGTCAGGGTAATCAGCCCCAGCATTTT.

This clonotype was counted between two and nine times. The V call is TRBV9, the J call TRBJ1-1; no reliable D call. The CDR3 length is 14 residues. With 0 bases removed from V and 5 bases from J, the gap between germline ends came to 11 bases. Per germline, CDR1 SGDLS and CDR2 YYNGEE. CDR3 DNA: TGTGCCAGCAGCGTAGATGGCTCCCCGACTGAAGCTTTCTTT. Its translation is CASSVDGSPTEAFF.

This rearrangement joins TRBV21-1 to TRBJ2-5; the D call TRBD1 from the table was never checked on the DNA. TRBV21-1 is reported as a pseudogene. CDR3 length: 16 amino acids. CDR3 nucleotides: TGTGCCAGCAGCAAACCCCCCGGACAGGCACAAGAGACCCAGTACTTC. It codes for CASSKPPGQAQETQYF.

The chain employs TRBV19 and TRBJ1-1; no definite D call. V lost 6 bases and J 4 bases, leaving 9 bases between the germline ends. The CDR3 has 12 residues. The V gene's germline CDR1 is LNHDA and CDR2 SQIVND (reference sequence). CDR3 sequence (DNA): TGTGCCAGTAGCCGCCGGGGCACTGAAGCTTTCTTT. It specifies CASSRRGTEAFF.